The rows below give T cell receptor beta chains drawn from one sample of a study of blood T cell repertoires in COVID-19. Profiled with immunoSEQ multiplex PCR; TCRdb holds only in-frame clones, not every one. The sample contains around 270,000 clones, 80% to 85% of which appear only once. Sequencing was done on a sample of peripheral blood. These receptors all come from a person aged 65 to 85 with COVID-19, enrolled during active disease. CDR3s include the opening cysteine and the closing phenylalanine or tryptophan. A D gene is named only where the DNA matches it firmly. Expanded clones are given a class, and other clones once, few, many or no size at all.

V	length	D	size	J	DNA	CDR3
TRBV29-1	12	NA	NA	TRBJ2-7	TGCAGCGTTGAAGATCCAGGGGACGAGCAGTACTTC	CSVEDPGDEQYF
TRBV28	16	NA	NA	TRBJ1-5	TGTGCCAGCAGTTTACCTCGTGGCCGTAGCAATCAGCCCCAGCATTTT	CASSLPRGRSNQPQHF
TRBV18	13	NA	NA	TRBJ1-1	TGTGCCAGCTCACCACAATTAGACAGGGAAGCTTTCTTT	CASSPQLDREAFF
TRBV7-9	15	NA	NA	TRBJ1-2	TGTGCCAGCAGCTCGGCAGGGGCAGGGGCTTGGGGCTACACCTTC	CASSSAGAGAWGYTF
TRBV4-1	14	NA	NA	TRBJ1-1	TGCGCCAGCAGCCAGGCCGCCGCGGGGACTGAAGCTTTCTTT	CASSQAAAGTEAFF
TRBV9	16	NA	once	TRBJ1-2	TGTGCCAGCAGCGTAGATCTTGGGCCCCGCAGGAATGGCTACACCTTC	CASSVDLGPRRNGYTF
TRBV7-3	15	NA	NA	TRBJ2-2	TGTGCCAGCAGCTTAACGCGGGGCAAGCCCGGGGAGCTGTTTTTT	CASSLTRGKPGELFF
TRBV9	16	TRBD2	NA	TRBJ2-7	TGTGCCAGCAGCGTATCGTGCGGGAGGACTTCCTACGAGCAGTACTTC	CASSVSCGRTSYEQYF
TRBV20-1	15	TRBD1	NA	TRBJ1-2	TGCAGTGCTAGTGGGGACAGGGTTTTTGTGGGTGGCTACACCTTC	CSASGDRVFVGGYTF
TRBV3-1/TRBV3-2	14	NA	NA	TRBJ1-4	TGTGCCAGCAGCCAAAGGGGAAGGAATGAAAAACTGTTTTTT	CASSQRGRNEKLFF
TRBV4-2	16	NA	NA	TRBJ2-5	TGTGCCAGCAGCCAAGTGCATTTGGGACATCCCGATGAGCGGTACTTC	CASSQVHLGHPDERYF
TRBV2	17	TRBD1	few	TRBJ2-5	TGTGCCAGCAGTGGCCAAGGGGGGACAGGGCAACAAGAGACCCAGTACTTC	CASSGQGGTGQQETQYF
TRBV27	14	NA	NA	TRBJ2-2	TGTGCCAGCCGGATAAGTGGAGGCACCGGGGAGCTGTTTTTT	CASRISGGTGELFF
TRBV4-1	15	NA	NA	TRBJ2-7	TGCGCCAGCAGCCAAGATCTGGCGGGAACCTACGAGCAGTACTTC	CASSQDLAGTYEQYF
TRBV6-2/TRBV6-3	15	NA	NA	TRBJ1-5	TGTGCCAGCAGCAACGGGGGGGGAGGCAATCAGCCCCAGCATTTT	CASSNGGGGNQPQHF
TRBV7-2	18	TRBD1	NA	TRBJ1-3	TGTGCCAGCAGCCCGCCGACAGGGGGGCTTACCTCTGGAAACACCATATATTTT	CASSPPTGGLTSGNTIYF
TRBV4-3	15	TRBD1	NA	TRBJ1-2	TGCGCCAGCAGCCAAGGAAACAGGGGGCAGAGTGGCTACACCTTC	CASSQGNRGQSGYTF
TRBV19	13	TRBD1	few	TRBJ2-3	TGTGCCAGTAGTCCAGGGGGTTGGGATACGCAGTATTTT	CASSPGGWDTQYF
TRBV14	15	TRBD1	NA	TRBJ2-5	TGTGCCAGCAGCCAACTAGGACAGGGGGGAGAGACCCAGTACTTC	CASSQLGQGGETQYF
TRBV3-1/TRBV3-2	14	NA	NA	TRBJ1-5	TGTGCCAGCAGCCCACGGGGGGGCAATCAGCCCCAGCATTTT	CASSPRGGNQPQHF
TRBV5-4	16	TRBD1	NA	TRBJ2-6	TGTGCCAGCAGTAAAGACAGGGGCTCCGGGGCCAACGTCCTGACTTTC	CASSKDRGSGANVLTF
TRBV7-2	16	NA	few	TRBJ1-1	TGTGCCAGCAGCTTCGCTCACAACTACATGAACACTGAAGCTTTCTTT	CASSFAHNYMNTEAFF
TRBV6-5	14	TRBD2	NA	TRBJ2-1	TGTGCCAGCCGGGTGGGAGGGATTTACAATGAGCAGTTCTTC	CASRVGGIYNEQFF
TRBV5-1	13	NA	NA	TRBJ1-2	TGCGCCAGCAGCTTGGAGGGGGACTATGGCTACACCTTC	CASSLEGDYGYTF
TRBV4-3	17	NA	NA	TRBJ1-2	TGCGCCAGCAGCCAAGATAGGCAGGGGAAGTCTAGCTATGGCTACACCTTC	CASSQDRQGKSSYGYTF
TRBV6-2/TRBV6-3	14	TRBD2	NA	TRBJ2-5	TGCGCCAGCAGTTACCCCGGGGGAGGGGAGACCCAGTACTTC	CASSYPGGGETQYF
TRBV4-3	15	TRBD1	NA	TRBJ1-2	TGCGCCAGCAGCCAAGATGTTGGGACAGAATGGGGCTACACCTTC	CASSQDVGTEWGYTF
TRBV2	16	TRBD2	few	TRBJ2-5	TGTGCCAGCAGTGGGACTAGCGGGAGTACCCAAGAGACCCAGTACTTC	CASSGTSGSTQETQYF
TRBV4-3	15	TRBD2	NA	TRBJ2-1	TGCGCCAGCAGCCCGGGAGGGATTATATACAATGAGCAGTTCTTC	CASSPGGIIYNEQFF
TRBV27	15	TRBD2	NA	TRBJ2-1	TGTGCCAGCAAAGCAGCGGGAGGGCGGGTTAATGAGCAGTTCTTC	CASKAAGGRVNEQFF
TRBV6-5	14	TRBD1	NA	TRBJ1-2	TGTGCCAGCAGTTACGATCAGGGGGCGCGAGGCTACACCTTC	CASSYDQGARGYTF
TRBV23-1	19	TRBD1	NA	TRBJ2-6	TGCGCCAGCAGTCGCCCGGACAGGGGTTTGAGCTCTGGGGCCAACGTCCTGACTTTC	CASSRPDRGLSSGANVLTF
TRBV5-4	17	NA	NA	TRBJ2-5	TGTGCCAGCAGCGGAAACGCGAAGGGACATTCACAAGAGACCCAGTACTTC	CASSGNAKGHSQETQYF
TRBV10-1	14	TRBD2	few	TRBJ2-1	TGCGCCAGCAGGGGACTAGCGGACTACAATGAGCAGTTCTTC	CASRGLADYNEQFF
TRBV5-6	12	NA	NA	TRBJ2-7	TGTGCCAGCAGCTTGGCCAGGGGGGTGAGAGATTTC	CASSLARGVRDF
TRBV2	15	NA	NA	TRBJ1-5	TGTGCCAGCAGTGATGGGGGGTCGGGCAATCAGCCCCAGCATTTT	CASSDGGSGNQPQHF
TRBV5-1	14	NA	NA	TRBJ2-3	TGCGCCAGCAGCACCGGACTGTACACAGATACGCAGTATTTT	CASSTGLYTDTQYF
TRBV6-2/TRBV6-3	14	TRBD1	NA	TRBJ1-6	TGTGCCAGCAGCATTGGGACAGGGGGATCACCCCTCCACTTT	CASSIGTGGSPLHF
TRBV5-1	15	TRBD1	NA	TRBJ2-2	TGCGCCAGCAGCAGGCTGACAGGGGGCGGCGGGGAGCTGTTTTTT	CASSRLTGGGGELFF
TRBV7-9	18	NA	NA	TRBJ2-6	TGTGCCAGCAGCTCCCCTATGAGATTAATCTCTGGGGCCAACGTCCTGACTTTC	CASSSPMRLISGANVLTF
TRBV5-1	15	NA	NA	TRBJ2-1	TGCGCCAGCAGCTTGGTTCAGGGGTCCTACAATGAGCAGTTCTTC	CASSLVQGSYNEQFF
TRBV7-2	19	NA	NA	TRBJ2-7	TGTGCCAGCAGCCACCCTACAGGGCCGCGAACAAAGTCTTGGTACGAGCAGTACTTC	CASSHPTGPRTKSWYEQYF
TRBV2	14	TRBD2	NA	TRBJ2-5	TGTGCCAGCAGTGTAGCGGGGCCACAAGAGACCCAGTACTTC	CASSVAGPQETQYF
TRBV14	12	NA	NA	TRBJ1-4	TGTGCCAGCAGCCCTGACAGAGAAAAACTGTTTTTT	CASSPDREKLFF
TRBV7-7	15	NA	NA	TRBJ2-5	TGTGCCAGCAGCCAAACACAGGGCCCCCAAGAGACCCAGTACTTC	CASSQTQGPQETQYF
TRBV5-5	16	NA	NA	TRBJ2-3	TGTGCCAGCAGCTCCACAGGGAGCCCTCTCACAGATACGCAGTATTTT	CASSSTGSPLTDTQYF
TRBV28	12	NA	NA	TRBJ2-7	TGTGCCAGCAGTTTGGCCTTCTACGAGCAGTACTTC	CASSLAFYEQYF
TRBV11-1	14	NA	NA	TRBJ2-7	TGTGCCAGCAGCTCCCAGATCAAATCGGGGGAGCAGTACTTC	CASSSQIKSGEQYF
TRBV3-1/TRBV3-2	16	TRBD1	NA	TRBJ2-5	TGTGCCAGCAGCCAAGAGGACAGGGGGATTCTGGAGACCCAGTACTTC	CASSQEDRGILETQYF
TRBV5-1	15	TRBD1	NA	TRBJ1-6	TGCGCCAGCAGCTTGAACGGCCCAGGGGGTTCACCCCTCCACTTT	CASSLNGPGGSPLHF
TRBV7-2	15	TRBD2	NA	TRBJ2-2	TGTGCCAGCAGCTTGCTAACTAGCGGGACCGGGGAGCTGTTTTTT	CASSLLTSGTGELFF